A single sample gave rise to the 22 T cell receptor beta chains below, sequenced in a study of T-cell memory formation after mild COVID-19. TCRdb re-derived calls from the 5' RACE reads in MiXCR, one entry per CDR3 protein. Of about 410,000 distinct CDR3 sequences in the sample, over 15% are singletons; the top ten hold 20% to 25%. Material for sequencing was PBMCs or a T cell subset sorted from them (not recorded which). All receptors come from a man between 18 and 29 years old who had mild COVID-19 (a few samples of this study predate the infection). Cell type and time point are not known.

This clonotype occurred a few times. This rearrangement joins TRBV20-1 to TRBJ2-1, with D unclear. The ends were cut back, 3 bases at V and 7 bases at J, with 16 bases in the middle. The CDR3 sequence is 14 residues long. Germline V gene lookup returns CDR1 DFQATT and CDR2 SNEGSKA (reference sequence). The CDR3, as DNA: TGCAGTGCTAGCCCCAGGACGGATCCAAATGAGCAGTTCTTC. The encoded protein is CSASPRTDPNEQFF.

The table lists this clonotype with a few counts. Sequence at one end of the junction differs from germline and may be a read error. The chain combines TRBV28 with TRBJ2-1; 10 bases map to TRBD2. Per the germline V gene, CDR1 is MDHEN and CDR2 is SYDVKM. CDR3 size: 12 residues. The CDR3 sequence: CASSLKASGGIF. The CDR3 region has the DNA TGTGCCAGCAGTTTAAAGGCTAGCGGGGGTATCTTC.

This clonotype came up a few times. The V call is TRBV3-1, the J call TRBJ2-1; D is undetermined. CDR1 is LGHDT, CDR2 YNNKEL, per germline (reference sequence). Deletions cut 5 bases from V and 7 bases from J, with 15 bases between. The CDR3 is made up of 14 amino acids. CDR3 sequence: CASSVRRSPNEQFF. CDR3 coding DNA: TGTGCCAGCAGCGTTCGAAGGAGCCCGAATGAGCAGTTCTTC.

This clonotype was seen more than once but under ten times. The chain uses TRBV7-9 and TRBJ1-3; D may be TRBD1 (5 bases). CDR1 is SEHNR, CDR2 FQNEAQ, per germline (reference sequence). The length of the CDR3 is 15 residues. V lost 5 bases and J 3 bases, leaving 14 bases between the germline ends. The CDR3 here is CASSPNEGYGNTIYF. The CDR3 DNA reads as TGTGCCAGCAGCCCGAATGAGGGGTATGGAAACACCATATATTTT.

The chain is built from TRBV6-1 and TRBJ2-7, with 7 bases lining up with TRBD1. J gave up 2 bases and V 6 bases, and 7 bases lay outside the gene matches. Germline CDR1 is MNHNS and CDR2 is SASEGT. The CDR3 contains 14 residues. In DNA, the CDR3 is TGTGCCAGCAGCCACCTCGGGACAGCCTACGAGCAGTACGTC. Translating gives CASSHLGTAYEQYV.

This chain connects TRBV2 to TRBJ2-7, with D possibly matching TRBD2 (5 bases). Per the germline V gene, CDR1 is SNHLY and CDR2 is FYNNEI. The V and J ends lost 7 bases and 7 bases respectively, with 17 bases between them. The length of the CDR3 is 13 residues. This CDR3 reads CASKRTGMREQYF. The CDR3 DNA follows: TGTGCCAGCAAGAGGACGGGGATGCGGGAGCAGTACTTC. The variable domain in full, completed from reference TRBV2 and TRBJ2-7, reads EPEVTQTPSHQVTQMGQEVILRCVPISNHLYFYWYRQILGQKVEFLVSFYNNEISEKSEIFDDQFSVERPDGSNFTLKIRSTKLEDSAMYFCASKRTGMREQYFGPGTRLTVT.

V usage is TRBV5-1 and J usage is TRBJ2-1, with D tentatively TRBD1 or TRBD2 (5 bases each). V was trimmed by 0 bases and J by 2 bases, leaving 12 bases between them. Germline V gene data show CDR1 as SGHRS and CDR2 as YFSETQ. CDR3 length: 16 residues. The CDR3: CASSLGGANTYNEQFF. Here the CDR3 DNA reads TGCGCCAGCAGCTTGGGAGGGGCAAATACCTACAATGAGCAGTTCTTC.

This clonotype was counted ten times or more. The rearrangement joins TRBV7-2 to TRBJ2-1; TRBD2 matches at 14 bases. J lost 10 bases, V lost 3 bases, and 5 bases had no gene match. This CDR3 region has 15 residues. Per germline, CDR1 SGHTA and CDR2 FQGNSA. CDR3 sequence (DNA): TGTGCCAGCAGCTTGACTAGCGGGGGGGCCAGGGAGCAGTTCTTC. Amino acids: CASSLTSGGAREQFF.

V gene TRBV29-1 combines with J gene TRBJ1-6, with TRBD1 matching 8 bases. CDR1 and CDR2 from the germline V gene are SQVTM and ANQGSEA. V was clipped by 4 bases and J by 8 bases; unmatched bases: 4. The CDR3 runs 13 residues. Here the CDR3 reads CSVGDRGDSPLHF. CDR3 in DNA: TGCAGCGTTGGAGACAGGGGAGATTCACCCCTCCACTTT.

Of note for this clonotype: Germline is not matched at one junction end, which may reflect a read error. V usage is TRBV7-2 and J usage is TRBJ2-5, with TRBD1 matching over 8 bases. Germline V gives CDR1 SGHTA, CDR2 FQGNSA. The CDR3 runs 16 residues. The CDR3: CAGSLSYITGGETQYF. The CDR3 DNA reads TGTGCCGGCAGCCTATCGTATATCACAGGGGGGGAGACCCAGTACTTC.

V and J are TRBV20-1 and TRBJ2-5; TRBD2 matches at 7 bases. J lost 2 bases, V lost 6 bases, and 3 bases had no gene match. The germline CDR1 and CDR2 sequences are DFQATT and SNEGSKA (reference sequence). CDR3 size: 12 residues. The CDR3 bases are TGCAGTGCCAAAGCGGGGCAAGAGACCCAGTACTTC. The encoded protein is CSAKAGQETQYF.

CDR3 protein: CASSQTGEQGYTF. As DNA, the CDR3 is TGTGCCAGCAGCCAGACAGGGGAACAAGGCTACACCTTC. The chain carries TRBV3-1 and TRBJ1-2; 8 nucleotides agree with TRBD1. The CDR3 length is 13 residues. Germline V gene data show CDR1 as LGHDT and CDR2 as YNNKEL (reference sequence). V shed 3 bases and J 8 bases; nucleotides not matched to a gene: 5.

V and J are TRBV2 and TRBJ2-5; TRBD1 matches 8 bases. Trimming at V came to 7 bases and at J to 5 bases, leaving 6 bases not matched to a gene. Germline CDR1 SNHLY, CDR2 FYNNEI. This CDR3 region has 13 residues. DNA of the CDR3: TGTGCCAGCACCCGACAGGGGCAGGAGACCCAGTACTTC. Translated: CASTRQGQETQYF.

This clonotype was found a few times. The chain uses TRBV14 and TRBJ1-2; 9 bases match TRBD1. Per germline, CDR1 SGHDN and CDR2 FVKESK. Unmatched junction bases numbered 3, after V lost 1 base and J lost 3 bases. This CDR3 region has 15 residues. This chain's CDR3 is CASSQVGQGHYGYTF. CDR3 DNA: TGTGCCAGCAGCCAAGTGGGACAGGGACACTATGGCTACACCTTC. The whole variable domain, remainder taken from reference TRBV14 and TRBJ1-2, is EAGVTQFPSHSVIEKGQTVTLRCDPISGHDNLYWYRRVMGKEIKFLLHFVKESKQDESGMPNNRFLAERTGGTYSTLKVQPAELEDSGVYFCASSQVGQGHYGYTFGSGTRLTVV.

The gene calls are TRBV20-1 and TRBJ2-1; D may be TRBD2 (6 bases). Trimming removed 3 bases from V and 9 bases from J, with 9 bases in between. The CDR3 has 11 residues. Germline V CDR1 and CDR2: DFQATT, SNEGSKA (reference sequence). CDR3 DNA sequence: TGCAGTGCTAGTGGGCGGGGTGAGCAGTTCTTC. Protein: CSASGRGEQFF.

The V gene is TRBV6-6, the J gene TRBJ1-2, with 9 bases identical to TRBD1. V dropped 5 bases and J dropped 4; count of bases not matched to a gene: 8. The CDR3 is made up of 15 amino acids. Germline values: CDR1 MNHNY, CDR2 SVGAGI (reference sequence). CDR3 protein: CASSPRTGAAYGYTF. In DNA form, the CDR3 reads TGTGCCAGCAGTCCGAGGACAGGGGCAGCCTATGGCTACACCTTC.

This chain uses TRBV6-6 with TRBJ1-2; D is uncertain. V lost 11 bases to trimming and J lost 11 bases, with 12 bases between them. Germline V CDR1 and CDR2: MNHNY, SVGAGI (reference sequence). This CDR3 region has 9 residues. CDR3 loop: CALAPGYTF. The CDR3 nucleotides are TGTGCCCTAGCCCCCGGGTACACCTTC.

The V gene is TRBV29-1, the J gene TRBJ1-3; D uncertain. The CDR3 spans 14 residues. Germline values: CDR1 SQVTM, CDR2 ANQGSEA. Trimming removed 6 bases at V and 0 bases at J, with 12 bases between. CDR3 sequence (DNA): TGCAGCGTCTTGACACCCAGCTCTGGAAACACCATATATTTT. As protein: CSVLTPSSGNTIYF.

This clonotype has more than one count but fewer than ten. The chain couples TRBV29-1 to TRBJ2-7; TRBD1 or TRBD2 may be the D gene (5 bases each). Trimming removed 7 bases at V and 6 bases at J, with 19 bases between. Per germline, CDR1 SQVTM and CDR2 ANQGSEA. The length of the CDR3 is 13 residues. CDR3 protein: CSGGTDTGLEQYF. CDR3 nucleotide sequence: TGCAGCGGGGGGACGGACACAGGCCTCGAGCAGTACTTC.

The table lists this clonotype with a few counts. The chain recombines TRBV12-3 or TRBV12-4 with TRBJ1-3; the match to TRBD1 covers 8 bases. Trimming removed 3 bases from V and 4 bases from J; junction bases left unmatched: 2. The CDR3 extends over 14 amino acids. The CDR3 is CASSLGTGGNTIYF. The CDR3 DNA follows: TGTGCCAGCAGTTTGGGGACAGGAGGAAACACCATATATTTT.

V and J are TRBV5-6 and TRBJ2-7; a weak D match, TRBD2 (5 bases). This CDR3 is built from 16 residues. The germline V gene has CDR1 SGHDT and CDR2 YYEEEE. Trimming took 3 bases from V and 2 from J, leaving 18 bases between them. CDR3 nucleotide sequence: TGTGCCAGCAGCTCGGGTGGTCGGGAACTTACCTACGAGCAGTACGTC. Protein: CASSSGGRELTYEQYV.

The V and J genes are TRBV28 and TRBJ2-1; TRBD2 matches 9 bases. J gave up 5 bases and V 5 bases, and 10 bases lay outside the gene matches. The CDR3 sequence is 16 residues long. CDR1 MDHEN and CDR2 SYDVKM come from the germline V gene. This CDR3 is CASSAYSSGEHNEQFF. In nucleotides, the CDR3 is TGTGCCAGCAGTGCCTATTCTAGCGGGGAACACAATGAGCAGTTCTTC.